The 10 T cell receptor beta chains presented below share a single source sample, sequenced in a study of T cells in Graves' hyperthyroidism and ophthalmopathy (dated by TCRdb to about 2019). Receptor libraries were prepared by multiplex PCR. Sequencing instrument: Illumina HiSeq 2000. Amplification of TCR beta CDR3 regions was carried out from RNA transcripts. The first round of RT-PCR for the TCR CDR3 was performed with the HTBI primer set and the Qiagen OneStep RT-PCR kit. Using fastp at Q25 and MiXCR, TCRdb reprocessed the public reads and kept productive beta chains. Rows with one shared CDR3 protein collapse into an entry with the most common genes and DNA. The sample records about 350,000 distinct CDR3 sequences, over 15% of which are singletons. Roughly a sixth of the sample is in the top ten clones. Sequencing was done on a sample of blood. All receptors come from a woman between 40 and 55 years old with Graves' ophthalmopathy.

This clonotype was seen many times. The junction does not match germline at one end; this may be a read error. This chain connects TRBV5-1 to TRBJ1-5; the match to TRBD1 covers 7 bases. This CDR3 comprises 15 residues. Germline V gives CDR1 SGHRS, CDR2 YFSETQ. The CDR3 nucleotides are TGTGCCAGCAGTTTAGGGACAGCAAGCAATCAGCCCCAGCATTTT. Amino acid sequence: CASSLGTASNQPQHF. Full variable domain (missing parts from reference TRBV5-1 and TRBJ1-5): KAGVTQTPRYLIKTRGQQVTLSCSPISGHRSVSWYQQTPGQGLQFLFEYFSETQRNKGNFPGRFSGRQFSNSRSEMNVSTLELGDSALYLCASSLGTASNQPQHFGDGTRLSIL.

There are many counts of this clonotype. The chain uses TRBV6-1 and TRBJ2-5; no clear D. V was cut by 6 bases and J by 2 bases, with 4 bases left in between. From germline, CDR1 is MNHNS and CDR2 SASEGT. The length of the CDR3 is 11 residues. The CDR3 DNA sequence: TGTGCCAGCAGAAGACAAGAGACCCAGTACTTC. Translated, it gives CASRRQETQYF.

This clonotype has at least ten counts. The V and J genes are TRBV2 and TRBJ2-7; D might be TRBD2 (5 bases). Trimming took 6 bases from V and 0 from J, leaving 15 bases between them. The germline V gene has CDR1 SNHLY and CDR2 FYNNEI. CDR3 length equals 15 residues. The CDR3 nucleotides are TGTGCCAGCAGCCCCATGCCGGGATCCTCCTACGAGCAGTACTTC. Amino acids: CASSPMPGSSYEQYF.

This chain joins TRBV29-1 and TRBJ2-7; D tentatively reads TRBD1 or TRBD2 (5 bases each). The CDR3 spans 14 residues. Trimming removed 2 bases at V and 5 bases at J, with 16 bases between. Germline V CDR1 and CDR2: SQVTM, ANQGSEA. Here the CDR3 DNA reads TGCAGCGTTGAAAGGGCAGGGACCTCTGACGAGCAGTACTTC. Residues: CSVERAGTSDEQYF.

This clonotype was observed many times. The V gene is TRBV27, the J gene TRBJ1-2, with a weak D call TRBD1 (6 bases). The CDR3 length is 15 residues. In germline, CDR1 is MNHEY, CDR2 SMNVEV (reference sequence). V dropped 4 bases and J dropped 7 bases, with 19 bases sitting between them. The CDR3 DNA reads TGTGCCAGCAGTTCTGGGGGGGCAGGGAAAAGTGGCTACACCTTC. Translating it yields CASSSGGAGKSGYTF.

J is TRBJ1-2 and V is TRBV5-4, with TRBD1 matching 7 bases. V was pared by 0 bases and J by 1 base, with 9 bases of the junction left unmatched. Per germline, CDR1 SGHNT and CDR2 YYREEE (reference sequence). This CDR3 contains 17 residues. DNA for the CDR3: TGTGCCAGCAGCTTGGATGACAGGGTCTCGGGTAACTATGGCTACACCTTC. Its protein product is CASSLDDRVSGNYGYTF.

Ten or more counts support this clonotype. V is TRBV28 and J is TRBJ2-3; 9 bases match TRBD2. V was clipped by 5 bases and J by 3 bases; unmatched bases: 3. The germline V gene has CDR1 MDHEN and CDR2 SYDVKM. The CDR3 runs 14 residues. This CDR3 reads CASSVAGDTDTQYF. CDR3 DNA: TGTGCCAGCAGTGTAGCGGGAGATACAGATACGCAGTATTTT.

This clonotype was observed at least ten times. This rearrangement joins TRBV6-1 to TRBJ1-2; D not resolved. V was clipped by 10 bases and J by 4 bases, with 16 bases between them. The CDR3 has 13 residues. CDR1 and CDR2 (germline): MNHNS, SASEGT. The CDR3 reads CATHQPARYGYTF. The CDR3 coding sequence is TGTGCCACCCACCAACCAGCCCGCTATGGCTACACCTTC.

In its sample, this clonotype was seen many times. The V call is TRBV6-2 or TRBV6-3, the J call TRBJ2-7; possibly TRBD1 for D (6 bases). Germline lookup yields CDR1 MNHEY and CDR2 SVGEGT. The CDR3 runs 12 residues. Trimming pared 6 bases from V and 5 bases from J, leaving 11 bases between. CDR3 loop: CASRTTGHEQYF. The CDR3 DNA is TGTGCCAGCAGAACTACAGGGCACGAGCAGTACTTC.

This clonotype was recorded many times. The chain combines TRBV20-1 with TRBJ1-5, with D perhaps matching TRBD1 (5 bases). Trimming removed 0 bases at V and 1 base at J, with 13 bases between. Germline V gene sequence: CDR1 DFQATT, CDR2 SNEGSKA (reference sequence). The CDR3 has 16 residues. As DNA, the CDR3 is TGCAGTGCTAGAGATGGAGGAGAGGGGAGCAATCAGCCCCAGCATTTT. Translating gives CSARDGGEGSNQPQHF.